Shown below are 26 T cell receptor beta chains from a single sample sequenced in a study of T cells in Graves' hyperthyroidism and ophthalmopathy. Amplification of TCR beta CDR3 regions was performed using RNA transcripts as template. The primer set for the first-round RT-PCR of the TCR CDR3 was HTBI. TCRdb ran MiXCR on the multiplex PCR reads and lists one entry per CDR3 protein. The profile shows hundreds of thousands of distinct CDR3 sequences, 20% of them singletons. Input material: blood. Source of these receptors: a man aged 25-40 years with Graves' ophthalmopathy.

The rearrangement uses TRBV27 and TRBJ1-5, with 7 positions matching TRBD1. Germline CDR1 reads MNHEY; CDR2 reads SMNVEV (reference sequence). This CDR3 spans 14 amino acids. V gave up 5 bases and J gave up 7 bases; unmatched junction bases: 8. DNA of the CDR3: TGTGCCAGCAGTATCACAGGGGCGGCGCAGCCCCAGCATTTT. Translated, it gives CASSITGAAQPQHF.

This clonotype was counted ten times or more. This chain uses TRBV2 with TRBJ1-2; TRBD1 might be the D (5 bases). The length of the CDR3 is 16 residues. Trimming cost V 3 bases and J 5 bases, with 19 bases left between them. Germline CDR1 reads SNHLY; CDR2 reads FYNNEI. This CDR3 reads CASSDSVSGAVYGYTF. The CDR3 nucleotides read TGTGCCAGCAGTGATAGTGTTAGCGGGGCCGTGTATGGCTACACCTTC.

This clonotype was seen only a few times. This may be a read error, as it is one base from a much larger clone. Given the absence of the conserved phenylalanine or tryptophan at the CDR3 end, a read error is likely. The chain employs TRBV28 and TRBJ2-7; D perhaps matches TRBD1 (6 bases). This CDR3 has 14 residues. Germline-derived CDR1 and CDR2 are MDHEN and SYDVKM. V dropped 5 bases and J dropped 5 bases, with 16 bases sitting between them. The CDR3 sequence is CASSPPLDRHEQYL. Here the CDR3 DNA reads TGTGCCAGCAGTCCCCCCTTGGACAGACACGAGCAGTACCTC.

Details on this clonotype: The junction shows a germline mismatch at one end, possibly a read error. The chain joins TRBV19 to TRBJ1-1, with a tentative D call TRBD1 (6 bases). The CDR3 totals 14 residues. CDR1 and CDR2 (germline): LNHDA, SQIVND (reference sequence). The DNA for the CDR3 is TGTGCCAGTAGTATAGCAGGGGCGAACACTGAAGCTTCCTTT. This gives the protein CASSIAGANTEASF.

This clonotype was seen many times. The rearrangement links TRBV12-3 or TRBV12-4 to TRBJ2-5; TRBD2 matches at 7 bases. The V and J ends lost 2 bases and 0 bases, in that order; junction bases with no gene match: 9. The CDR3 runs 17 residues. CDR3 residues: CASSLSVLAVHQETQYF. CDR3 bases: TGTGCCAGCAGTTTATCGGTCCTAGCGGTACACCAAGAGACCCAGTACTTC.

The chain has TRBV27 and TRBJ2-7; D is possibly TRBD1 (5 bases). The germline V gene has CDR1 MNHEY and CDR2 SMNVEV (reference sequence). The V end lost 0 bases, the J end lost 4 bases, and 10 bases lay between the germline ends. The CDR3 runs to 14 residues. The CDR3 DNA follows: TGTGCCAGCAGTTTATCGGGGCCATTGTACGAGCAGTACTTC. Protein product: CASSLSGPLYEQYF.

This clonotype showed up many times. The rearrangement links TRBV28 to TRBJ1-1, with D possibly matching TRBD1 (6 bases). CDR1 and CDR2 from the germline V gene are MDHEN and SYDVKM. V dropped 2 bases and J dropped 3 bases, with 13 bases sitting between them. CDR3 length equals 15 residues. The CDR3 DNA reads TGTGCCAGCAGTTTAGGGCAGGGGAGCTACACTGAAGCTTTCTTT. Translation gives CASSLGQGSYTEAFF.

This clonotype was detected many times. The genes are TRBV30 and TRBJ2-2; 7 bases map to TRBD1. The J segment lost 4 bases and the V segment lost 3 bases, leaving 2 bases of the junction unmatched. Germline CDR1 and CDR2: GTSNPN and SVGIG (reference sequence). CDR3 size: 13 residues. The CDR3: CAWRGQITGELFF. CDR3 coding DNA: TGTGCCTGGAGGGGACAGATCACCGGGGAGCTGTTTTTT.

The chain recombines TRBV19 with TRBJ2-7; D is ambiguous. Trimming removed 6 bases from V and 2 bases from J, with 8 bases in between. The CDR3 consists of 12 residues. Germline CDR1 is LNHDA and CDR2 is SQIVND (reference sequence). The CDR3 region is CASRRTTYEQYF. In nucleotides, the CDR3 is TGTGCCAGTAGGAGGACCACCTACGAGCAGTACTTC.

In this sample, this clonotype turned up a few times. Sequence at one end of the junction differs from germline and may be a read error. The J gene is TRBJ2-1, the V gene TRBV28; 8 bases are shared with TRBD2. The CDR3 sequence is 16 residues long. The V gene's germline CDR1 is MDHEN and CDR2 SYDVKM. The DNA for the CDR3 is TGTGCCGGCAGTTTCTGGGGGGCGGGAGGCCACAATGAGCAGTTCTTC. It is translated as CAGSFWGAGGHNEQFF. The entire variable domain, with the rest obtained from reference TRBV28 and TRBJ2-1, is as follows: DVKVTQSSRYLVKRTGEKVFLECVQDMDHENMFWYRQDPGLGLRLIYFSYDVKMKEKGDIPEGYSVSREKKERFSLILESASTNQTSMYLCAGSFWGAGGHNEQFFGPGTRLTVL.

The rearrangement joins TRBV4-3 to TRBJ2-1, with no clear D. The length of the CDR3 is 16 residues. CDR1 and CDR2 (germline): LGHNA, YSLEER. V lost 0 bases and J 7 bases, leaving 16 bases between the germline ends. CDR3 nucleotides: TGCGCCAGCAGCCAAGAGGGCTTTTTGAATTGGAATGAGCAGTTCTTC. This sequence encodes CASSQEGFLNWNEQFF.

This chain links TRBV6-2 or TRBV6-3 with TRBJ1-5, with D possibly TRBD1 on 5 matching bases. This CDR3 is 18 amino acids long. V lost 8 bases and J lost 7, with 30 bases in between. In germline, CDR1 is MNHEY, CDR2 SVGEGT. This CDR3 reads CASSAEPRSGTHRQPQHF. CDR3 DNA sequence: TGTGCCAGCTCGGCCGAACCCCGGTCCGGGACTCACCGACAGCCCCAGCATTTT.

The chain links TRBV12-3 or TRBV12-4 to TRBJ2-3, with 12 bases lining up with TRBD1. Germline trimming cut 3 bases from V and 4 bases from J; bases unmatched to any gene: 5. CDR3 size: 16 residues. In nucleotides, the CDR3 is TGTGCCAGCAGTTTCGGGACAGGGGGCAGCTCAGATACGCAGTATTTT. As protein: CASSFGTGGSSDTQYF.

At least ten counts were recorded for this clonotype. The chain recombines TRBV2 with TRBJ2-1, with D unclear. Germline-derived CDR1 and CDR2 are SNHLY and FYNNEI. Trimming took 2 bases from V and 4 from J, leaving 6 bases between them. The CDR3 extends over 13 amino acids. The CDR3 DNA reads TGTGCCAGCAGTGAAAAGGAGTACAATGAGCAGTTCTTC. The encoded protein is CASSEKEYNEQFF. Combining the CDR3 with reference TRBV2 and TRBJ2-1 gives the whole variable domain EPEVTQTPSHQVTQMGQEVILRCVPISNHLYFYWYRQILGQKVEFLVSFYNNEISEKSEIFDDQFSVERPDGSNFTLKIRSTKLEDSAMYFCASSEKEYNEQFFGPGTRLTVL.

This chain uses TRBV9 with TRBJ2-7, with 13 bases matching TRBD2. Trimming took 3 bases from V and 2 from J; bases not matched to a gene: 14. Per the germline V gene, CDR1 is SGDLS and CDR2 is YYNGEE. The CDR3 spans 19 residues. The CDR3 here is CASSAGGTSGIWDPYEQYF. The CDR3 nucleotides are TGTGCCAGCAGCGCGGGAGGGACTAGCGGGATTTGGGACCCCTACGAGCAGTACTTC.

The CDR3 coding sequence is TGTGCCAGCAGCCAAGATGTACATAATGAAAAACTGTTTTTT. The encoded protein is CASSQDVHNEKLFF. The chain couples TRBV4-2 to TRBJ1-4; D unclear. The V gene's germline CDR1 is LGHNA and CDR2 YNFKEQ. This CDR3 region has 14 residues. Between the trimmed V and J ends, which lost 0 bases and 4 bases, there was a span of 6 bases.

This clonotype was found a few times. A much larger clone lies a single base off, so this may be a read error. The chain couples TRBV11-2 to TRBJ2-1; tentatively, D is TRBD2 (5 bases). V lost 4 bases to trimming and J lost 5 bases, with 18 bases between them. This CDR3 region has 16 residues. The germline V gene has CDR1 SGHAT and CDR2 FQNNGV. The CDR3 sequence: CASSSSTGDGNNEQFF. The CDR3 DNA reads TGTGCCAGCAGCTCGTCTACCGGCGACGGGAACAATGAGCAGTTCTTC. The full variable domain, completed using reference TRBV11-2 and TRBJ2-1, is EAGVAQSPRYKIIEKRQSVAFWCNPISGHATLYWYQQILGQGPKLLIQFQNNGVVDDSQLPKDRFSAERLKGVDSTLKIQPAKLEDSAVYLCASSSSTGDGNNEQFFGPGTRLTVL.

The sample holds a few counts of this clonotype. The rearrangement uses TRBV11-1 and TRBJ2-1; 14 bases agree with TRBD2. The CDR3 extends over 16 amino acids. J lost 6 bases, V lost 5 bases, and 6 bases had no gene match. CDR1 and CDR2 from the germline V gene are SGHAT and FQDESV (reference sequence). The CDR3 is CASSPGLAGASNEQFF. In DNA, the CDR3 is TGTGCCAGCAGCCCGGGACTAGCGGGAGCTTCCAATGAGCAGTTCTTC.

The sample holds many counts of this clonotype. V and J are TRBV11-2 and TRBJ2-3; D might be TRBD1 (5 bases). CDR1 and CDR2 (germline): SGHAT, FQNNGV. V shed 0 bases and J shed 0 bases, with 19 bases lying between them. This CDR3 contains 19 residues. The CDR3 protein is CASSLDQVQDTTSTDTQYF. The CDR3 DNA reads TGTGCCAGCAGCTTAGATCAGGTCCAGGACACAACTAGCACAGATACGCAGTATTTT.

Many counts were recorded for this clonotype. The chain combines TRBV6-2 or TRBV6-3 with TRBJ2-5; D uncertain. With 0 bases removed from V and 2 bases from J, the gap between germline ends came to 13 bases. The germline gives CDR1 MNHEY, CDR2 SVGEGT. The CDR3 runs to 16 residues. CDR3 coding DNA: TGTGCCAGCAGTTACTCAGGTTCGACAACGCAAGAGACCCAGTACTTC. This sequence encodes CASSYSGSTTQETQYF.

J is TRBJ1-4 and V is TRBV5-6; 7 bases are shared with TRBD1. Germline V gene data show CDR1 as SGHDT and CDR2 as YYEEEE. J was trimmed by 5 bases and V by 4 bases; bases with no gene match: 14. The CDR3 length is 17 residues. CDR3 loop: CASSGVRDRDQNEKLFF. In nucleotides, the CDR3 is TGTGCCAGCAGCGGAGTGAGGGACAGAGACCAGAATGAAAAACTGTTTTTT. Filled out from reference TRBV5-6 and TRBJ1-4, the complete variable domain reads DAGVTQSPTHLIKTRGQQVTLRCSPKSGHDTVSWYQQALGQGPQFIFQYYEEEERQRGNFPDRFSGHQFPNYSSELNVNALLLGDSALYLCASSGVRDRDQNEKLFFGSGTQLSVL.

DNA of the CDR3: TGTGCCAGCTCACCAGTTCCGGGAGCGGCAGATACGCAGTATTTT. Translated: CASSPVPGAADTQYF. This chain joins TRBV18 and TRBJ2-3; TRBD2 is a possible D gene (6 bases). Trimming took off 2 bases at V and 4 bases at J, with 13 bases between the two ends. The CDR3 is made up of 15 amino acids. Germline CDR1 and CDR2: KGHSH and LQKENI.

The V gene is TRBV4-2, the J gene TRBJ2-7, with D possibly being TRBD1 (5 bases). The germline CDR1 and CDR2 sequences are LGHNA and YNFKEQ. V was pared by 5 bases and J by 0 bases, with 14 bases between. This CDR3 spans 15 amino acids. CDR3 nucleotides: TGTGCCAGCAGCTACGACAGAAGATTCTCCTACGAGCAGTACTTC. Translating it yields CASSYDRRFSYEQYF.

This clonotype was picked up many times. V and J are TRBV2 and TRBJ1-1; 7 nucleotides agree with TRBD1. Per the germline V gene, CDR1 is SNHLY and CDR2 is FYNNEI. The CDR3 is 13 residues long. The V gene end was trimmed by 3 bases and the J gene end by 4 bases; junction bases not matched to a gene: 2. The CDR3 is CASSDRGITEAFF. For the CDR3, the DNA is TGTGCCAGCAGTGACAGGGGGATCACTGAAGCTTTCTTT.

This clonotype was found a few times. The CDR3 spells CASSETRGKNGYTF. DNA of the CDR3: TGTGCCAGCAGTGAGACCCGGGGCAAGAATGGCTACACCTTC. This chain uses TRBV6-1 with TRBJ1-2, with D possibly TRBD1 on 5 matching bases. Trimming stripped 3 bases from V and 6 bases from J, with 14 bases between. In germline, CDR1 is MNHNS, CDR2 SASEGT. The CDR3 totals 14 residues.

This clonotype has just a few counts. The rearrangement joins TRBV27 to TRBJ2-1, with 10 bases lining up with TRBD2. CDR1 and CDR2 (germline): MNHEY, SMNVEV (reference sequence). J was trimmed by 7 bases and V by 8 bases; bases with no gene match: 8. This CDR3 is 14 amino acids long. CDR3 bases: TGTGCCAGCGGACCGGGACTAGCGAGTAATGAGCAGTTCTTC. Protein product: CASGPGLASNEQFF.